A single sample gave rise to the 27 T cell receptor beta chains below, sequenced in a study of blood T cell repertoires in COVID-19. Repertoires were generated with immunoSEQ multiplex PCR, while TCRdb's copy carries only in-frame clones and drops some. The sample lists 42,000 or so clones, around 80% occurring once. The specimen sequenced was peripheral blood. Source of these receptors: an older man with acute or convalescent COVID-19.

The rearrangement uses TRBV29-1 and TRBJ2-5, with D possibly TRBD2 on 5 matching bases. The CDR3 loop spans 11 amino acids. Germline V gene data show CDR1 as SQVTM and CDR2 as ANQGSEA. V lost 7 bases, J lost 6 bases, and 12 bases lay in between. The CDR3 here is CSADYMKTQYF. The CDR3 DNA reads as TGCAGCGCCGACTACATGAAGACCCAGTACTTC.

The rearrangement uses TRBV28 and TRBJ1-4, with TRBD1 matching 8 bases. Trimming took 7 bases from V and 8 from J; bases not matched to a gene: 12. This CDR3 is 15 amino acids long. From germline, CDR1 is MDHEN and CDR2 SYDVKM. The CDR3 here is CASTDLDRGFEKLFF. The CDR3 bases are TGTGCCAGCACCGACCTTGACAGGGGTTTCGAAAAACTGTTTTTT.

The chain recombines TRBV2 with TRBJ1-6; TRBD1 might be the D (6 bases). Trimming cost V 6 bases and J 2 bases, with 14 bases left between them. Germline lookup yields CDR1 SNHLY and CDR2 FYNNEI. This CDR3 is built from 16 residues. The CDR3 coding sequence is TGTGCCAGCAGCCAGAGGGGGGGCACCTATAATTCACCCCTCCACTTT. It yields the protein CASSQRGGTYNSPLHF.

This chain uses TRBV7-3 with TRBJ2-1; TRBD2 aligns across 9 bases. The CDR3 has 14 residues. Germline assignment: CDR1 SGHTA and CDR2 FQGTGA. Trimming at V came to 5 bases and at J to 9 bases, leaving 8 bases not matched to a gene. The CDR3 here is CASSRTSGSLEQFF. In DNA form, the CDR3 reads TGTGCCAGCAGCAGAACTAGCGGGTCTCTTGAGCAGTTCTTC. Combining the CDR3 with reference TRBV7-3 and TRBJ2-1 gives the whole variable domain GAGVSQTPSNKVTEKGKYVELRCDPISGHTALYWYRQSLGQGPEFLIYFQGTGAADDSGLPNDRFFAVRPEGSVSTLKIQRTERGDSAVYLCASSRTSGSLEQFFGPGTRLTVL.

CDR3: CASSLSLTGWETQYF. The CDR3, as DNA: TGTGCCAGCAGTTTATCACTGACGGGGTGGGAGACCCAGTACTTC. The rearrangement links TRBV28 to TRBJ2-5; TRBD2 is a possible D gene (5 bases). Looked up from germline, CDR1 is MDHEN and CDR2 is SYDVKM. V was pared by 1 base and J by 5 bases, with 14 bases between. This CDR3 comprises 15 residues. Supplemented by reference TRBV28 and TRBJ2-5, the full variable domain reads DVKVTQSSRYLVKRTGEKVFLECVQDMDHENMFWYRQDPGLGLRLIYFSYDVKMKEKGDIPEGYSVSREKKERFSLILESASTNQTSMYLCASSLSLTGWETQYFGPGTRLLVL.

The chain uses TRBV5-1 and TRBJ1-5; 9 nucleotides agree with TRBD1. This CDR3 is built from 15 residues. Germline V lookup: CDR1 SGHRS, CDR2 YFSETQ. Trimming at V came to 5 bases and at J to 1 base, leaving 4 bases not matched to a gene. CDR3 coding DNA: TGCGCCAGCAGGCCGACAGGGGGGAGCAATCAGCCCCAGCATTTT. Translation gives CASRPTGGSNQPQHF.

A word on this clone: It is unclear where the CDR3 begins or ends on the DNA, so no DNA is shown, and the CDR3 is as TCRdb lists it. The chain carries TRBV6-1 and TRBJ1-4; TRBD1 reflects the table's D call only, with no check against the DNA. CDR1 and CDR2 from the germline V gene are MNHNS and SASEGT. The CDR3 region is 13 residues in length, termini included. The CDR3 protein is CASSEVAAGTANF.

The chain recombines TRBV7-3 with TRBJ2-1, with 10 bases identical to TRBD2. This CDR3 is built from 16 residues. The germline CDR1 and CDR2 sequences are SGHTA and FQGTGA. Trimming took 4 bases from V and 9 from J; bases not matched to a gene: 12. In DNA, the CDR3 is TGTGCCAGCAGCTACGACTCTAGCGGGAGTTCCACTGAGCAGTTCTTC. Translation gives CASSYDSSGSSTEQFF.

This clone was recorded once. The chain carries TRBV6-2 or TRBV6-3 and TRBJ1-5; 7 nucleotides agree with TRBD1. The J segment lost 7 bases and the V segment lost 4 bases, leaving 7 bases of the junction unmatched. This CDR3 is 14 amino acids long. The germline gives CDR1 MNHEY, CDR2 SVGEGT. The CDR3 sequence: CASSSVTGPQPQHF. For the CDR3, the DNA is TGTGCCAGCAGTTCCGTGACAGGGCCGCAGCCCCAGCATTTT.

The J gene is TRBJ2-7, the V gene TRBV3-1 (or the pseudogene TRBV3-2); TRBD2 aligns across 7 bases. Trimming at V came to 7 bases and at J to 4 bases, leaving 7 bases not matched to a gene. Germline V gives CDR1 LGHDT, CDR2 YNNKEL (reference sequence). CDR3 length: 13 amino acids. DNA of the CDR3: TGTGCCAGCACCCCAACCGGGGGGTACGAGCAGTACTTC. As protein: CASTPTGGYEQYF.

V gene TRBV3-1 (or the pseudogene TRBV3-2) combines with J gene TRBJ2-5; 10 positions match TRBD2. J was trimmed by 7 bases and V by 0 bases; bases with no gene match: 17. The CDR3 totals 19 residues. Per germline, CDR1 LGHDT and CDR2 YNNKEL (reference sequence). CDR3 DNA: TGTGCCAGCAGCCAAGAGTATCCTAGCGGGAGAGGGGGGGATGGGACCCAGTACTTC. This encodes CASSQEYPSGRGGDGTQYF.

The J gene is TRBJ1-3, the V gene TRBV19; D may be TRBD1 (6 bases). Trimming shortened V by 5 bases and J by 0 bases, and 11 bases separated the two germline ends. The CDR3 covers 15 residues. CDR1 and CDR2 (germline): LNHDA, SQIVND (reference sequence). Here the CDR3 reads CASSDRPNSGNTIYF. CDR3 DNA sequence: TGTGCCAGTAGTGACAGGCCGAACTCTGGAAACACCATATATTTT.

This chain uses TRBV5-5 with TRBJ2-3; 10 bases map to TRBD1. The length of the CDR3 is 17 residues. V shed 0 bases, J shed 4 bases, and the junction held 8 bases outside the gene matches. Per germline, CDR1 SGHKS and CDR2 YYEKEE (reference sequence). CDR3 in amino acids: CASSLEGTGAFADTQYF. CDR3 in DNA: TGTGCCAGCAGCTTGGAAGGGACAGGGGCGTTTGCAGATACGCAGTATTTT.

This chain links TRBV7-2 with TRBJ1-6; 9 bases are shared with TRBD1. Germline V CDR1 and CDR2: SGHTA, FQGNSA. This CDR3 contains 14 residues. V lost 4 bases, J lost 10 bases, and 5 bases stayed unmatched. The CDR3 loop is CASSSGQGRSPLHF. The CDR3 coding sequence is TGTGCCAGCAGCTCCGGACAGGGGCGATCACCCCTCCACTTT.

A note on this clone: At the DNA level, this CDR3 is encoded by other sequences in the same sample as well. The J gene is TRBJ1-5, the V gene TRBV19; D unclear. This CDR3 is built from 15 residues. V lost 3 bases, J lost 2 bases, and 11 bases lay in between. Germline loops: CDR1 LNHDA, CDR2 SQIVND (reference sequence). CDR3 in DNA: TGTGCCAGTAGTATTCGGGGATCCGGCAATCAGCCCCAGCATTTT. This codes for CASSIRGSGNQPQHF.

J is TRBJ2-5 and V is TRBV19; D perhaps matches TRBD2 (5 bases). The V end was cut by 3 bases, the J end by 2 bases, with 10 bases between. Germline V gene lookup returns CDR1 LNHDA and CDR2 SQIVND (reference sequence). This CDR3 spans 14 amino acids. The CDR3 sequence is CASSMTGGQETQYF. The CDR3 DNA follows: TGTGCCAGTAGTATGACCGGAGGACAAGAGACCCAGTACTTC.

This sequence joins TRBV29-1 and TRBJ2-7, with TRBD1 matching over 9 bases. The V segment lost 4 bases and the J segment 4 bases; nucleotides outside the gene matches: 8. The germline gives CDR1 SQVTM, CDR2 ANQGSEA. CDR3 length: 14 amino acids. CDR3 region: CSVVIGTGLYEQYF. CDR3 nucleotides: TGCAGCGTTGTGATCGGGACAGGGTTGTACGAGCAGTACTTC.

The genes are TRBV27 and TRBJ2-1; 7 nucleotides match TRBD2. Germline V lookup: CDR1 MNHEY, CDR2 SMNVEV (reference sequence). J gave up 5 bases and V 8 bases, and 12 bases lay outside the gene matches. The CDR3 has 15 residues. The CDR3 loop is CASGRLAGKDNEQFF. For the CDR3, the DNA is TGTGCCAGCGGTAGACTAGCCGGGAAGGACAATGAGCAGTTCTTC.

This chain connects TRBV7-3 to TRBJ2-3; D perhaps matches TRBD1 (6 bases). This CDR3 has 15 residues. With 3 bases removed from V and 5 bases from J, the gap between germline ends came to 15 bases. Germline CDR1 is SGHTA and CDR2 is FQGTGA. CDR3 residues: CASSLSGVTGDTQYF. For the CDR3, the DNA is TGTGCCAGCAGCTTGTCAGGGGTAACTGGAGATACGCAGTATTTT.

This clone was recorded only once. V and J are TRBV19 and TRBJ2-3; 8 bases agree with TRBD2. Germline CDR1 is LNHDA and CDR2 is SQIVND (reference sequence). The CDR3 is made up of 18 amino acids. The V gene end was trimmed by 3 bases and the J gene end by 4 bases; junction bases not matched to a gene: 15. CDR3 sequence reads: CASSIFRGGRIFADTQYF. CDR3 DNA: TGTGCCAGTAGTATTTTTCGGGGGGGCCGTATATTTGCAGATACGCAGTATTTT.

The chain uses TRBV7-9 and TRBJ2-7; TRBD1 agrees at 7 bases. CDR3 length: 14 residues. V shed 5 bases and J 0 bases; nucleotides not matched to a gene: 4. Germline CDR1 is SEHNR and CDR2 is FQNEAQ (reference sequence). This chain's CDR3 is CASSQTGASYEQYF. DNA for the CDR3: TGTGCCAGCAGCCAAACAGGGGCCTCCTACGAGCAGTACTTC.

This clone was seen once. The chain joins TRBV6-1 to TRBJ2-3, with TRBD2 as a possible D gene (5 bases). In germline, CDR1 is MNHNS, CDR2 SASEGT. Trimming cost V 4 bases and J 0 bases, with 14 bases left between them. The CDR3 covers 16 residues. CDR3 region: CASSGLRVASTDTQYF. The CDR3 DNA is TGTGCCAGCAGTGGTCTGCGGGTAGCGAGCACAGATACGCAGTATTTT.

V gene TRBV5-1 combines with J gene TRBJ2-3; TRBD2 aligns across 15 bases. Germline assignment: CDR1 SGHRS and CDR2 YFSETQ. Germline trimming cut 4 bases from V and 2 bases from J; bases unmatched to any gene: 5. This CDR3 comprises 17 residues. CDR3 sequence (DNA): TGCGCCAGCAGCCCTGGGACTAGCGGGAGGACCACAGATACGCAGTATTTT. Encoded protein: CASSPGTSGRTTDTQYF.

The chain employs TRBV27 and TRBJ2-5; D uncertain. The CDR3 length is 13 residues. V was cut by 6 bases and J by 5 bases, with 13 bases left in between. Germline V CDR1 and CDR2: MNHEY, SMNVEV (reference sequence). Here the CDR3 DNA reads TGTGCCAGCAGCCAAACATTTTTCGAGACCCAGTACTTC. This translates into CASSQTFFETQYF.

In this sample, this clone turned up a few times. This chain joins TRBV12-3 or TRBV12-4 and TRBJ1-2, with TRBD1 matching 7 bases. V lost 5 bases to trimming and J lost 7 bases; unmatched junction nucleotides: 7. CDR3 length: 13 residues. The CDR3 here is CASSPRQGSGYTF. CDR3 DNA: TGTGCCAGCAGTCCTAGACAGGGATCTGGCTACACCTTC.

This sequence joins TRBV19 and TRBJ1-2; D may be TRBD1 (6 bases). The length of the CDR3 is 16 residues. Germline V gives CDR1 LNHDA, CDR2 SQIVND (reference sequence). V was pared by 5 bases and J by 4 bases, with 20 bases between. CDR3 residues: CASSQFLAGAIYGYTF. The CDR3 bases are TGTGCCAGTAGTCAATTTTTAGCAGGGGCGATCTATGGCTACACCTTC.

The chain links TRBV28 to TRBJ1-5; D is undetermined. The CDR3 spans 13 residues. Trimming shortened V by 4 bases and J by 3 bases, and 7 bases separated the two germline ends. CDR1 is MDHEN, CDR2 SYDVKM, per germline. CDR3 sequence: CASSWLLNQPQHF. CDR3 nucleotide sequence: TGTGCCAGCAGTTGGTTACTCAATCAGCCCCAGCATTTT.